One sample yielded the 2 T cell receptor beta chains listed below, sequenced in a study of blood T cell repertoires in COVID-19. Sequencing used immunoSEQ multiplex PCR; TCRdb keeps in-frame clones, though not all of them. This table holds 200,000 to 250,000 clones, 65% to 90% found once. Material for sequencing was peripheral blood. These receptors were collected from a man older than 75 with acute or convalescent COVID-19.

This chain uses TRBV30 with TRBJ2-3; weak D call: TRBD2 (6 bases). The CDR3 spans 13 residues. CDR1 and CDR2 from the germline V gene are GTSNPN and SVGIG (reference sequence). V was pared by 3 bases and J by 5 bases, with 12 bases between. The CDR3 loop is CAWSRRGQDTQYF. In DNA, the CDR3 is TGTGCCTGGAGCCGGAGGGGTCAAGATACGCAGTATTTT.

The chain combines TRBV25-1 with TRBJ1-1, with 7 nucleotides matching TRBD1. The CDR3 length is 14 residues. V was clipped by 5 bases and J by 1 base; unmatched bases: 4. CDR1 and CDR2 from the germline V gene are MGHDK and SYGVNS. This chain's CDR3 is CASSLGTANTEAFF. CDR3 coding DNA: TGTGCCAGCAGTCTTGGGACAGCGAACACTGAAGCTTTCTTT. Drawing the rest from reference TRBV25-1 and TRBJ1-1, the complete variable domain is EADIYQTPRYLVIGTGKKITLECSQTMGHDKMYWYQQDPGMELHLIHYSYGVNSTEKGDLSSESTVSRIRTEHFPLTLESARPSHTSQYLCASSLGTANTEAFFGQGTRLTVV.